These T cell receptor beta chains were read from a single sample in a study of T-cell reconstitution after alpha-beta-depleted transplantation in children. TCRdb passed the PCR reads through MiXCR, listing each CDR3 protein once. This sample carries 700,000 to 950,000 distinct CDR3 sequences, roughly 15% of them seen once, and the ten largest clones take approximately 5%. The source material was PBMCs, mostly from graft donor cells, sampled 360 days after TCRalphabeta/CD19-depleted stem cell transplant. The source of these receptors is a male patient younger than 18 who had a stem cell transplant for acute lymphoblastic leukemia, so the T cells may come from the graft donor. The CDR3 runs from the conserved cysteine through the conserved F or W. Fields, in order: V gene, D gene, J gene, clone size, CDR3 protein, CDR3 DNA. D genes are given only for firm matches. Size is omitted from some rows. Given values are once, few, many or a class for expanded clones.

v_gene: TRBV4-1
d_gene: TRBD1
j_gene: TRBJ2-7
abundance: few
CDR3aa: CASSQEAWTGYEQYF
CDR3nt: TGCGCCAGCAGCCAAGAGGCCTGGACAGGGTACGAGCAGTACTTC

v_gene: TRBV7-6
d_gene: -
j_gene: TRBJ1-2
abundance: -
CDR3aa: CASSLDQGVNYGYTF
CDR3nt: TGTGCCAGCAGCTTAGACCAAGGGGTGAACTATGGCTACACCTTC

v_gene: TRBV11-2
d_gene: TRBD2
j_gene: TRBJ2-1
abundance: few
CDR3aa: CASSLDWTRNEQFF
CDR3nt: TGTGCCAGCAGCTTAGATTGGACTAGGAATGAGCAGTTCTTC

v_gene: TRBV24-1
d_gene: TRBD1
j_gene: TRBJ1-1
abundance: few
CDR3aa: CATSDPSGGTEAFF
CDR3nt: TGTGCCACCAGTGATCCCTCAGGGGGGACTGAAGCTTTCTTT

v_gene: TRBV27
d_gene: -
j_gene: TRBJ2-2
abundance: few
CDR3aa: CASSLDRINTGELFF
CDR3nt: TGTGCCAGCAGTTTAGACAGGATTAACACCGGGGAGCTGTTTTTT

v_gene: TRBV5-1
d_gene: TRBD2
j_gene: TRBJ2-2
abundance: -
CDR3aa: CASGSGFTGELFF
CDR3nt: TGCGCCAGCGGTAGCGGGTTCACCGGGGAGCTGTTTTTT

v_gene: TRBV5-1
d_gene: -
j_gene: TRBJ2-7
abundance: -
CDR3aa: CASSLEGRPSYEQYF
CDR3nt: TGCGCCAGCAGCTTGGAGGGGCGGCCCTCCTACGAGCAGTACTTC

v_gene: TRBV15
d_gene: -
j_gene: TRBJ2-3
abundance: few
CDR3aa: CATSRGTAYPDTQYF
CDR3nt: TGTGCCACCAGCAGGGGGACGGCCTACCCAGATACGCAGTATTTT

v_gene: TRBV6-1
d_gene: -
j_gene: TRBJ2-3
abundance: many
CDR3aa: CASSDALIHTQYF
CDR3nt: TGTGCCAGCAGCGACGCTTTGATCCATACGCAGTATTTT

v_gene: TRBV29-1
d_gene: -
j_gene: TRBJ2-4
abundance: many
CDR3aa: CSVTLAKNIQYF
CDR3nt: TGCAGCGTTACACTAGCCAAAAACATTCAGTACTTC

v_gene: TRBV15
d_gene: TRBD1
j_gene: TRBJ2-1
abundance: -
CDR3aa: CATSIYGLPTGNEQFF
CDR3nt: TGTGCCACCAGCATCTACGGATTACCGACAGGGAATGAGCAGTTCTTC

v_gene: TRBV6-1
d_gene: TRBD2
j_gene: TRBJ2-3
abundance: -
CDR3aa: CASQRSGTGTDTQYF
CDR3nt: TGTGCCAGTCAAAGAAGCGGGACGGGCACAGATACGCAGTATTTT

v_gene: TRBV6-5
d_gene: -
j_gene: TRBJ2-6
abundance: -
CDR3aa: CASSYLPGPGANVLTF
CDR3nt: TGTGCCAGCAGTTACCTCCCAGGTCCGGGGGCCAACGTCCTGACTTTC

v_gene: TRBV24-1
d_gene: -
j_gene: TRBJ2-1
abundance: few
CDR3aa: CATMPSGYNEQFF
CDR3nt: TGTGCCACCATGCCTTCGGGCTACAATGAGCAGTTCTTC

v_gene: TRBV5-1
d_gene: -
j_gene: TRBJ2-3
abundance: few
CDR3aa: CASSYQDSSTDTQYF
CDR3nt: TGCGCCAGCAGCTACCAGGACTCTAGCACAGATACGCAGTATTTT

v_gene: TRBV9
d_gene: TRBD2
j_gene: TRBJ2-7
abundance: -
CDR3aa: CASSVAELAGGYEQYF
CDR3nt: TGTGCCAGCAGCGTGGCGGAGCTAGCGGGAGGGTACGAGCAGTACTTC

v_gene: TRBV9
d_gene: TRBD2
j_gene: TRBJ2-1
abundance: -
CDR3aa: CASSTWGGHGEDNEQFF
CDR3nt: TGTGCCAGCAGCACCTGGGGAGGGCATGGCGAAGACAATGAGCAGTTCTTC

v_gene: TRBV12-3/TRBV12-4
d_gene: TRBD1
j_gene: TRBJ1-2
abundance: -
CDR3aa: CASSFRQGPLYGYTF
CDR3nt: TGTGCCAGCAGTTTCCGACAGGGCCCTTTGTATGGCTACACCTTC

v_gene: TRBV20-1
d_gene: TRBD2
j_gene: TRBJ2-5
abundance: -
CDR3aa: CSASGIAGLETQYF
CDR3nt: TGCAGTGCTAGTGGAATAGCGGGACTAGAGACCCAGTACTTC

v_gene: TRBV25-1
d_gene: -
j_gene: TRBJ1-1
abundance: many
CDR3aa: CASSEYSATEAFF
CDR3nt: TGTGCCAGCAGTGAATATAGCGCCACTGAAGCTTTCTTT

v_gene: TRBV6-4
d_gene: TRBD2
j_gene: TRBJ2-1
abundance: many
CDR3aa: CASSGLAGARNEQFF
CDR3nt: TGTGCCAGCAGTGGCCTAGCGGGAGCTCGCAATGAGCAGTTCTTC

v_gene: TRBV12-3/TRBV12-4
d_gene: -
j_gene: TRBJ2-1
abundance: few
CDR3aa: CASRSVNEQFF
CDR3nt: TGTGCCAGCAGATCCGTCAATGAGCAGTTCTTC

v_gene: TRBV20-1
d_gene: TRBD2
j_gene: TRBJ2-7
abundance: few
CDR3aa: CSAESGLAGGYEQYF
CDR3nt: TGCAGTGCTGAATCGGGACTAGCGGGAGGATACGAGCAGTACTTC

v_gene: TRBV10-2
d_gene: TRBD2
j_gene: TRBJ2-1
abundance: -
CDR3aa: CASRELAGGYNEQFF
CDR3nt: TGCGCCAGCAGAGAACTAGCGGGAGGCTACAATGAGCAGTTCTTC

v_gene: TRBV25-1
d_gene: -
j_gene: TRBJ2-7
abundance: many
CDR3aa: CASSLSMAYEQYF
CDR3nt: TGTGCCAGCAGTCTGTCGATGGCCTACGAGCAGTACTTC

v_gene: TRBV7-8
d_gene: TRBD1
j_gene: TRBJ1-5
abundance: few
CDR3aa: CASSFDREGQPQHF
CDR3nt: TGTGCCAGCAGCTTCGACAGGGAAGGTCAGCCCCAGCATTTT

v_gene: TRBV10-3
d_gene: TRBD2
j_gene: TRBJ2-7
abundance: -
CDR3aa: CAIKPGLAIYEQYF
CDR3nt: TGTGCCATCAAACCGGGACTAGCGATTTACGAGCAGTACTTC

v_gene: TRBV27
d_gene: -
j_gene: TRBJ1-5
abundance: many
CDR3aa: CASSLRTGNQPQHF
CDR3nt: TGTGCCAGCAGTCTCCGGACGGGGAATCAGCCCCAGCATTTT

v_gene: TRBV5-1
d_gene: TRBD1
j_gene: TRBJ1-2
abundance: few
CDR3aa: CASSLDGTGTSGYTF
CDR3nt: TGCGCCAGCAGCTTGGATGGGACAGGGACGTCTGGCTACACCTTC

v_gene: TRBV30
d_gene: -
j_gene: TRBJ2-1
abundance: few
CDR3aa: CAWSRSYNEQFF
CDR3nt: TGTGCCTGGTCTCGATCCTACAATGAGCAGTTCTTC

v_gene: TRBV29-1
d_gene: -
j_gene: TRBJ2-5
abundance: few
CDR3aa: CSVGQGSQETQYF
CDR3nt: TGCAGCGTTGGTCAGGGCAGCCAAGAGACCCAGTACTTC

v_gene: TRBV6-2/TRBV6-3
d_gene: TRBD2
j_gene: TRBJ2-7
abundance: -
CDR3aa: CASTSEGGRRFYEQYF
CDR3nt: TGTGCCAGCACGTCGGAAGGCGGGAGAAGATTCTACGAGCAGTACTTC

v_gene: TRBV21-1
d_gene: -
j_gene: TRBJ2-5
abundance: -
CDR3aa: CASKPGQGPQETQYF
CDR3nt: TGTGCCAGCAAACCGGGACAGGGGCCCCAAGAGACCCAGTACTTC

v_gene: TRBV7-8
d_gene: -
j_gene: TRBJ2-7
abundance: -
CDR3aa: CASSLAITPYEQYF
CDR3nt: TGTGCCAGCAGCTTAGCGATAACGCCCTACGAGCAGTACTTC

v_gene: TRBV6-5
d_gene: -
j_gene: TRBJ2-7
abundance: few
CDR3aa: CATSGAYEQYF
CDR3nt: TGTGCCACCAGTGGGGCCTACGAGCAGTACTTC

v_gene: TRBV5-1
d_gene: -
j_gene: TRBJ1-2
abundance: -
CDR3aa: CASSITQGGYGYTF
CDR3nt: TGCGCCAGCAGCATTACCCAGGGTGGCTATGGCTACACCTTC

v_gene: TRBV7-9
d_gene: -
j_gene: TRBJ2-1
abundance: many
CDR3aa: CASSLRGRLGYNEQFF
CDR3nt: TGTGCCAGCAGCCTTCGGGGGAGGCTAGGGTACAATGAGCAGTTCTTC

v_gene: TRBV4-1
d_gene: TRBD2
j_gene: TRBJ2-1
abundance: few
CDR3aa: CASSQYAEAGPYNEQFF
CDR3nt: TGCGCCAGCAGCCAATACGCCGAAGCGGGACCCTACAATGAGCAGTTCTTC

v_gene: TRBV3-1
d_gene: TRBD2
j_gene: TRBJ2-5
abundance: -
CDR3aa: CASSQFGLARGETQYF
CDR3nt: TGTGCCAGCAGCCAATTTGGACTAGCGAGGGGGGAGACCCAGTACTTC

v_gene: TRBV15
d_gene: TRBD1
j_gene: TRBJ1-3
abundance: few
CDR3aa: CATSSHRGPGNTIYF
CDR3nt: TGTGCCACCAGCAGTCACAGGGGGCCAGGAAACACCATATATTTT

v_gene: TRBV7-9
d_gene: -
j_gene: TRBJ1-1
abundance: many
CDR3aa: CASSPGNAEAFF
CDR3nt: TGTGCCAGCAGCCCCGGTAACGCTGAAGCTTTCTTT

v_gene: TRBV9
d_gene: -
j_gene: TRBJ2-3
abundance: -
CDR3aa: CASSPRHERPDTQYF
CDR3nt: TGTGCCAGCAGCCCTCGACACGAGAGGCCAGATACGCAGTATTTT

v_gene: TRBV4-1
d_gene: TRBD2
j_gene: TRBJ2-7
abundance: few
CDR3aa: CASSLGSGKRDYEQYF
CDR3nt: TGCGCCAGCAGCCTAGGGAGCGGGAAGAGGGACTACGAGCAGTACTTC

v_gene: TRBV20-1
d_gene: -
j_gene: TRBJ2-2
abundance: -
CDR3aa: CSARDKTRTNTGELFF
CDR3nt: TGCAGTGCTAGAGACAAGACTAGAACGAACACCGGGGAGCTGTTTTTT

v_gene: TRBV11-2
d_gene: TRBD2
j_gene: TRBJ2-5
abundance: -
CDR3aa: CASSLDRLAGGGGETQYF
CDR3nt: TGTGCCAGCAGCTTAGATCGACTAGCGGGAGGAGGCGGAGAGACCCAGTACTTC

v_gene: TRBV12-3/TRBV12-4
d_gene: -
j_gene: TRBJ1-2
abundance: many
CDR3aa: CASSVGVDYGYTF
CDR3nt: TGTGCCAGCAGTGTGGGCGTCGACTATGGCTACACCTTC

v_gene: TRBV5-1
d_gene: -
j_gene: TRBJ2-7
abundance: few
CDR3aa: CASSLRVAEYEQYF
CDR3nt: TGCGCCAGCAGCCTCAGGGTAGCGGAATACGAGCAGTACTTC

v_gene: TRBV9
d_gene: -
j_gene: TRBJ2-2
abundance: many
CDR3aa: CASSVGMSREAGELFF
CDR3nt: TGTGCCAGCAGCGTAGGGATGTCGAGGGAGGCCGGGGAGCTGTTTTTT

v_gene: TRBV24-1
d_gene: -
j_gene: TRBJ1-5
abundance: few
CDR3aa: CATSDFKNQPQHF
CDR3nt: TGTGCCACCAGTGATTTTAAGAATCAGCCCCAGCATTTT

v_gene: TRBV5-6
d_gene: -
j_gene: TRBJ1-6
abundance: -
CDR3aa: CASSLTSRRAPLHF
CDR3nt: TGTGCCAGCAGCTTGACCTCGCGGAGGGCACCCCTCCACTTT

v_gene: TRBV18
d_gene: -
j_gene: TRBJ2-7
abundance: -
CDR3aa: CASFQGYEQYF
CDR3nt: TGTGCCAGCTTCCAGGGGTACGAGCAGTACTTC

v_gene: TRBV23-1
d_gene: TRBD1
j_gene: TRBJ2-5
abundance: -
CDR3aa: CASSLIQGRLLRETQYF
CDR3nt: TGCGCCAGCAGTCTGATACAGGGGAGATTGTTAAGGGAGACCCAGTACTTC

v_gene: TRBV3-1
d_gene: -
j_gene: TRBJ2-7
abundance: many
CDR3aa: CASSQDRQGLSEQYF
CDR3nt: TGTGCCAGCAGCCAAGACCGGCAGGGGTTGAGCGAGCAGTACTTC